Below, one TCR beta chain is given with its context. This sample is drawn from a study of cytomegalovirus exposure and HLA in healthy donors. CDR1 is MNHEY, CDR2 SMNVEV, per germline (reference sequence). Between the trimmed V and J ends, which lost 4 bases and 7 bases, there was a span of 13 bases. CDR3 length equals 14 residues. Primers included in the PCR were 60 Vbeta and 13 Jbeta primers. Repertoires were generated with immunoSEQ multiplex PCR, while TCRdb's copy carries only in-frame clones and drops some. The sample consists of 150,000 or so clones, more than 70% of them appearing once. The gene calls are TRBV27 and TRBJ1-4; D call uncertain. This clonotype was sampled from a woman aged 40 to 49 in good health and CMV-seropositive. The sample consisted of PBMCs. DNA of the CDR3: TGTGCCAGCAGTTCCTACTATACGGGTGAAAAACTGTTTTTT. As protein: CASSSYYTGEKLFF.